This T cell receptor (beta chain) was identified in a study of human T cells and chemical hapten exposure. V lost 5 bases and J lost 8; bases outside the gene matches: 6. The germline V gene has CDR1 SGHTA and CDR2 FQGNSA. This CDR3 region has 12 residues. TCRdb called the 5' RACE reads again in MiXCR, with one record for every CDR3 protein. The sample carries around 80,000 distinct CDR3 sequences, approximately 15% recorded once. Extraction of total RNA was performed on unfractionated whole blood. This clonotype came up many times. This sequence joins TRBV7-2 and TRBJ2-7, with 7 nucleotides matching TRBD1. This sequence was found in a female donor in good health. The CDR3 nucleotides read TGTGCCAGCAGCCTGGGACAGCCCAAGCAGTACTTC. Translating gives CASSLGQPKQYF.